The present T cell receptor (beta chain) was sequenced within a study of cytomegalovirus exposure and HLA in healthy donors. General study findings and limits: The study designated 150 to 200 TCR beta chains cytomegalovirus-associated. Further analysis, carried out later, found HLA-associated TCR beta chains more clonally expanded than equally common other chains.

PCR amplification relied on 60 Vbeta primers (plus 13 Jbeta primers). Sequencing was performed with immunoSEQ multiplex PCR; in TCRdb, only in-frame clones are kept and a portion is missing. The sample lists about 200,000 clones, approximately 11% seen once, with 7.8% in the top ten. Notes on this clone: What it binds is not known.

Germline values: CDR1 SGHKS, CDR2 YYEKEE (reference sequence). The CDR3 spans 14 residues. V shed 4 bases and J shed 7 bases, with 18 bases lying between them. The clonotype originates from a middle-aged man in good health and CMV-seropositive. This chain links TRBV5-5 with TRBJ2-7; tentative D call: TRBD2 (7 bases). The material sequenced was PBMCs. The CDR3 nucleotides are TGTGCCAGCAGCGCGCTCGCGGGGGCGGGGGAGCAGTACTTC. Encoded protein: CASSALAGAGEQYF.